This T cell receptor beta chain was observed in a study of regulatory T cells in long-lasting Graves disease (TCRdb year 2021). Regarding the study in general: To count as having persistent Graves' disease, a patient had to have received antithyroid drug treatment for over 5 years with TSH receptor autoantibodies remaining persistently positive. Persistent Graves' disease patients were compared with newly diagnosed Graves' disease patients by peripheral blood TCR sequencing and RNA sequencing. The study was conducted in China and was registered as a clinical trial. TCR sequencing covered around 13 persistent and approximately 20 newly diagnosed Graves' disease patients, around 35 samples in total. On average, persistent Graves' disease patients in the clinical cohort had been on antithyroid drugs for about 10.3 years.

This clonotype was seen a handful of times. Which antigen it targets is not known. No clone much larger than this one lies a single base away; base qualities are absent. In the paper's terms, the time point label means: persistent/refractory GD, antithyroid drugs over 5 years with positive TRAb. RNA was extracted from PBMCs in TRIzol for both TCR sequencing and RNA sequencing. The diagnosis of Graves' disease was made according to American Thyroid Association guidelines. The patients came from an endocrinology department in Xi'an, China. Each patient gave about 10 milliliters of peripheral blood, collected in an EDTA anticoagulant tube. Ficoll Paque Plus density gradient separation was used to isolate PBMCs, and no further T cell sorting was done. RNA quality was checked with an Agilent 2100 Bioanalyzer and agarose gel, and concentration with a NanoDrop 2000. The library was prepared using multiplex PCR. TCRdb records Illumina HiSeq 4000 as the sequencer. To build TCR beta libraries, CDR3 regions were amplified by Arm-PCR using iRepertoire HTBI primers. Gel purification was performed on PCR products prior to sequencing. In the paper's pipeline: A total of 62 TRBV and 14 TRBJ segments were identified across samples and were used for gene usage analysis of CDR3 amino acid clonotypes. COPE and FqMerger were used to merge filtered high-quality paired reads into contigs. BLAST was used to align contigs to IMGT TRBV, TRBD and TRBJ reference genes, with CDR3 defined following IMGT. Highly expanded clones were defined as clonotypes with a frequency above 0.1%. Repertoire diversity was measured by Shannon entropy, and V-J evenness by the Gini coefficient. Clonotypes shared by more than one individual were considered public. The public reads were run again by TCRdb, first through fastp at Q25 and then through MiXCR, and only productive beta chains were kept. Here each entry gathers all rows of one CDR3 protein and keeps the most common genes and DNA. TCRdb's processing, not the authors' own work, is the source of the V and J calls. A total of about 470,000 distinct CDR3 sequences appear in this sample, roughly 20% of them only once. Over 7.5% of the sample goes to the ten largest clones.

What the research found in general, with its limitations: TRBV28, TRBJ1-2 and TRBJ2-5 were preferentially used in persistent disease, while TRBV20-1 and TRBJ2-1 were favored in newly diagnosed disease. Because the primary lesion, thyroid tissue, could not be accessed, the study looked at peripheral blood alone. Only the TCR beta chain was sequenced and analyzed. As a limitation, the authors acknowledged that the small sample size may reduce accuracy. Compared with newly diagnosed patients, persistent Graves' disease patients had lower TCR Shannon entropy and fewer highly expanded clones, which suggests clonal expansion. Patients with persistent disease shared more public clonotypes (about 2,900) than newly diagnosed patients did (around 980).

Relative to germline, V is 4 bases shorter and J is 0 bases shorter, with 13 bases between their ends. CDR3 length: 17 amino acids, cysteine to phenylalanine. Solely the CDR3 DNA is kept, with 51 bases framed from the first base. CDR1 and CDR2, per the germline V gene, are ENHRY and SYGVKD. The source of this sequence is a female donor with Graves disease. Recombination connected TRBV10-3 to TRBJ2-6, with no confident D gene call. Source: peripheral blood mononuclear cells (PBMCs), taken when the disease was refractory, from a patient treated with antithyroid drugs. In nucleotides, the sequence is TGTGCCATCAGTGCTGTGAATCTCCGCTCTGGGGCCAACGTCCTGACTTTC. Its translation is CAISAVNLRSGANVLTF.